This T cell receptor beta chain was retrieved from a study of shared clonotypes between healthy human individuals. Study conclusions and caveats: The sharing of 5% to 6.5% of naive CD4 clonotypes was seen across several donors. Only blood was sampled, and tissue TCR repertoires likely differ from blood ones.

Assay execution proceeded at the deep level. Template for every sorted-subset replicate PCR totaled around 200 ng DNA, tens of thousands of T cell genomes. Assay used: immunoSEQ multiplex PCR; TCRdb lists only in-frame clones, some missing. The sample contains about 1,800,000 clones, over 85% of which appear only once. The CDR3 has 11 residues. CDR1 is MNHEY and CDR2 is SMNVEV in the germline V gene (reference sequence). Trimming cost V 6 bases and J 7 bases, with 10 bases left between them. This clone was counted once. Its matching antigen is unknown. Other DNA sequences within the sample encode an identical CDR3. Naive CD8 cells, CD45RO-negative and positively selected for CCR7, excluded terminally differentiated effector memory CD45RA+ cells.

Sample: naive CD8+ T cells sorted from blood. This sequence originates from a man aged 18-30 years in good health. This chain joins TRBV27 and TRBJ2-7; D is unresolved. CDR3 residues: CASSQGGEQYF. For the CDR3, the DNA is TGTGCCAGCAGCCAAGGTGGGGAGCAGTACTTC.